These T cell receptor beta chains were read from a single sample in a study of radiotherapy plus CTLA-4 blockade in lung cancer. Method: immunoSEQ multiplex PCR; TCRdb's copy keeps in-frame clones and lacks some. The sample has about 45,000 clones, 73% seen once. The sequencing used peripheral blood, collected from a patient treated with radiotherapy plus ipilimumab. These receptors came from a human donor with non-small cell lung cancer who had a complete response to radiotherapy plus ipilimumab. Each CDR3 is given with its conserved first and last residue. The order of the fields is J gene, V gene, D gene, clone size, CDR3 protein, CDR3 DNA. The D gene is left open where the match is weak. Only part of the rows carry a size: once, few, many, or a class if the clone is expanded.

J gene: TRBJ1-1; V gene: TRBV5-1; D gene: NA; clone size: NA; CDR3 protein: CASSLPTANTEAFF; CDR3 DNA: TGCGCCAGCAGCTTACCGACAGCGAACACTGAAGCTTTCTTT
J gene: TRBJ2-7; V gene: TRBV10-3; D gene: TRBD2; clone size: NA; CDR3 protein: CAISANSGMVYEQYF; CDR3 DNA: TGTGCCATCAGTGCTAATAGCGGGATGGTCTACGAGCAGTACTTC
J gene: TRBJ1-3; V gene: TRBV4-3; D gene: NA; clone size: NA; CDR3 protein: CASSQDYGQGLDTIYF; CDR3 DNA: TGCGCCAGCAGCCAAGATTACGGGCAGGGTCTTGACACCATATATTTT
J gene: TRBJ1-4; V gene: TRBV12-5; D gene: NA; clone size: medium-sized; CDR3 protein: CASGSVQGNEKLFF; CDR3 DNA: TGTGCTAGTGGTTCGGTACAGGGAAATGAAAAACTGTTTTTT
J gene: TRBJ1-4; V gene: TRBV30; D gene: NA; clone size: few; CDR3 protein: CAWSRQVSTNEKLFF; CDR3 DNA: TGTGCCTGGAGTCGACAGGTCTCAACTAATGAAAAACTGTTTTTT
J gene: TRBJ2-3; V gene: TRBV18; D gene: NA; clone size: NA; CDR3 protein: CASSPLRSTDTQYF; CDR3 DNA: TGTGCCAGCTCACCATTACGGAGCACAGATACGCAGTATTTT
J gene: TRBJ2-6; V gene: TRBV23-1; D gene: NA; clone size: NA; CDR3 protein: CASMRGGAGANVLTF; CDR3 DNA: TGCGCCAGTATGAGGGGGGGCGCTGGGGCCAACGTCCTGACTTTC
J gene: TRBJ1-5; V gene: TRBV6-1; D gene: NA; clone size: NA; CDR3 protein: CASSIGGQDQPQHF; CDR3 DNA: TGTGCCAGTAGTATTGGCGGGCAAGATCAGCCCCAGCATTTT
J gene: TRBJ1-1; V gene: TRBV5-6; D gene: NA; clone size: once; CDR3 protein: CASSLVDSRITEAFF; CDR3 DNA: TGTGCCAGCAGCTTGGTCGACAGCCGGATCACTGAAGCTTTCTTT
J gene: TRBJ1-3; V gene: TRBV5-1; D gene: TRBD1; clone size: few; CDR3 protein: CASSWAGGDSPSGNTIYF; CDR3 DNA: TGCGCCAGCAGCTGGGCGGGGGGGGACAGCCCCTCTGGAAACACCATATATTTT
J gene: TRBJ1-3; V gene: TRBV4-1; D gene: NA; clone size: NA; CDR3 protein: CASSQPGRWGNTIYF; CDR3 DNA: TGCGCCAGCAGCCAGCCAGGGAGGTGGGGAAACACCATATATTTT
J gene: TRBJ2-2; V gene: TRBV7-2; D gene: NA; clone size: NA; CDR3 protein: CASRQLAGGELFF; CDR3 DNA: TGTGCCAGCAGACAACTAGCCGGCGGGGAGCTGTTTTTT
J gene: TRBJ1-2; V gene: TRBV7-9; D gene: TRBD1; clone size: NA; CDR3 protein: CASSGRGTGPSNYGYTF; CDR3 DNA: TGTGCCAGCAGCGGTCGAGGGACAGGCCCATCTAACTATGGCTACACCTTC
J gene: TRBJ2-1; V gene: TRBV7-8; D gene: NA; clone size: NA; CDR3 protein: CASSLMGLTSSYNEQFF; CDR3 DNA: TGTGCCAGCAGCTTAATGGGCCTGACTAGCTCCTACAATGAGCAGTTCTTC
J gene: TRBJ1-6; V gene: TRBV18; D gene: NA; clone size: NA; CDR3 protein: CASSPLSAGANSPLHF; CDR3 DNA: TGTGCCAGCTCACCACTGTCCGCAGGCGCTAATTCACCCCTCCACTTT
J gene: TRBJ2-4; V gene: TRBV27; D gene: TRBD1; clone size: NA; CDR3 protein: CASSLTGESKNIQYF; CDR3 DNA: TGTGCCAGCAGTCTGACAGGGGAGAGCAAAAACATTCAGTACTTC
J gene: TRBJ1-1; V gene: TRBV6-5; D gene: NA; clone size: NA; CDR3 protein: CASRSRAMNTEAFF; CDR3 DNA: TGTGCCAGCAGATCCAGGGCCATGAACACTGAAGCTTTCTTT
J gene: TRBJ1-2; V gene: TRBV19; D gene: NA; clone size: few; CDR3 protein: CASSSHRPIYGYTF; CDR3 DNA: TGTGCCAGTAGTAGCCACAGGCCTATCTATGGCTACACCTTC
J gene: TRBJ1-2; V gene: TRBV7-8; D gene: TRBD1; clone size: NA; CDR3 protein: CASSHDPTGAYGYTF; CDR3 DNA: TGTGCCAGCAGCCACGACCCGACAGGGGCCTATGGCTACACCTTC
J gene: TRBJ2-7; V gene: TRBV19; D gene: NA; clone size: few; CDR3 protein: CASSIGGLRTYEQYF; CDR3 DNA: TGTGCCAGTAGTATAGGGGGACTTCGAACCTACGAGCAGTACTTC
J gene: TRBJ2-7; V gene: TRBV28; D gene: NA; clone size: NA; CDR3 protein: CASRETGSRFYEQYF; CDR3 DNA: TGTGCCAGCAGGGAGACAGGATCCCGATTCTACGAGCAGTACTTC
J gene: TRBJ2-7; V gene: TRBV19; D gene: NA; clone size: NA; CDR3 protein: CASSIVVSGRAYEQYF; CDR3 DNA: TGTGCCAGTAGTATAGTGGTTTCGGGCAGGGCCTACGAGCAGTACTTC
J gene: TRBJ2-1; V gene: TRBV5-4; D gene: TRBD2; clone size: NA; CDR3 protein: CASSLATSREQFF; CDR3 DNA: TGTGCCAGCAGCCTCGCGACTAGCCGTGAGCAGTTCTTC
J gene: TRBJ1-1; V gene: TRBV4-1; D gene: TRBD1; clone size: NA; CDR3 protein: CASSQDNRGAISFTEAFF; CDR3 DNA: TGCGCCAGCAGCCAAGATAACAGGGGTGCGATTTCTTTCACTGAAGCTTTCTTT
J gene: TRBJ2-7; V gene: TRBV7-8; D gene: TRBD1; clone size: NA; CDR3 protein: CASSQTPGQGSYEQYF; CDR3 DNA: TGTGCCAGCAGCCAGACGCCGGGACAGGGGTCCTACGAGCAGTACTTC
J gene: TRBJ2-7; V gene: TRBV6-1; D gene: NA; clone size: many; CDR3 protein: CASRVQGGYEQYF; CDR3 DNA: TGTGCCAGCAGAGTCCAGGGGGGCTACGAGCAGTACTTC
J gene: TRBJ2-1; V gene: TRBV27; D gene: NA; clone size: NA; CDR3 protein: CASSSDRDSYNEQFF; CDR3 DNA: TGTGCCAGCAGCTCCGACAGGGACTCCTACAATGAGCAATTCTTC